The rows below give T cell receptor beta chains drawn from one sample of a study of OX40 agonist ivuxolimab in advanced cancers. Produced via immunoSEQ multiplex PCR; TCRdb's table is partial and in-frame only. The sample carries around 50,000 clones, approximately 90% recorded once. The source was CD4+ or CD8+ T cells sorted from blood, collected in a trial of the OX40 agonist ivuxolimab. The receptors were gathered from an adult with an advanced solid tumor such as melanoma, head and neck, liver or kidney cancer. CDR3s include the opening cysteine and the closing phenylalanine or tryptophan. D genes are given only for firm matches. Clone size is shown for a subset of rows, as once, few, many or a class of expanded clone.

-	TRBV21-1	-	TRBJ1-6	TGTGCCAGCAGCAAGAATAGGACCCGTGCGAGGCTAAATTCACCCCTCCACTTT	CASSKNRTRARLNSPLHF
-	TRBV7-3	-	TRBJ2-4	TGTGCCAGCAGCGTAACAGGGACGAGGGAGAACATTCAGTACTTC	CASSVTGTRENIQYF
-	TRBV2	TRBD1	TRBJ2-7	TGTGCCAGCAGTTCGGACAGGGGAAGCGAGCAGTACTTC	CASSSDRGSEQYF
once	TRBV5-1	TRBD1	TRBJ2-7	TGCGCCAGCAGCCAGGGACAGGGCACCTACGAGCAGTACTTC	CASSQGQGTYEQYF
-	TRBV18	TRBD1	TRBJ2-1	TGTGCCAGCTCACCAGACAGGGGCAATGAGCAGTTCTTC	CASSPDRGNEQFF
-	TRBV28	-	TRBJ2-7	TGTGCCAGCAGATCTACCTTTGGACGCAACTACGAGCAGTACTTC	CASRSTFGRNYEQYF
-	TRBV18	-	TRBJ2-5	TGTGCCAGCTCACACCAAGAGACCCAGTACTTC	CASSHQETQYF
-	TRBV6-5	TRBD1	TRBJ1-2	TGTGCCAGCAGAGACCCGGGACAGGGGCCCTATGGCTACACCTTC	CASRDPGQGPYGYTF
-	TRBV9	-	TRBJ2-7	TGTGCCAGCAGCCTCAGTACAGGGTTTTCCTACGAGCAGTACTTC	CASSLSTGFSYEQYF
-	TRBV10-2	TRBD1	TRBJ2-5	TGCGCCAGCAGTGGACTTGGACAGGGGCAGGAGACCCAGTACTTC	CASSGLGQGQETQYF
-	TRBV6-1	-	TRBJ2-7	TGTGCCAGCAGTGAAACCTACGAGCAGTACTTC	CASSETYEQYF
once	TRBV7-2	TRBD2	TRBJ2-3	TGTGCCAGCAGCTTAGTATCTAGCGGATTCACAGATACGCAGTATTTT	CASSLVSSGFTDTQYF
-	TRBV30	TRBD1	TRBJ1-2	TGTGCCTGGAGCCGGGACAGGGGTGGCTATGGCTACACCTTC	CAWSRDRGGYGYTF
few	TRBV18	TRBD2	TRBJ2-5	TGTGCCAGCTCACCCGGGGGGTCAGAGACCCAGTACTTC	CASSPGGSETQYF
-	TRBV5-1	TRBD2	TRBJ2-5	TGCGCCAGCGCCATAGCGGGAGGGCCGGAGACCCAGTACTTC	CASAIAGGPETQYF
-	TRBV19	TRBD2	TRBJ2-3	TGTGCCAGTAGTATCGACGGGACTAGCGGGGGGCCTATTGATACGCAGTATTTT	CASSIDGTSGGPIDTQYF
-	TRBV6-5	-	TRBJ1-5	TGTGCCAGCAGTTACGGCCTCAATCAGCCCCAGCATTTT	CASSYGLNQPQHF
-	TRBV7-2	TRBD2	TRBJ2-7	TGTGCCAGCAGCTTCGGAACGGGGGGAAGCTACGAGCAGTACTTC	CASSFGTGGSYEQYF
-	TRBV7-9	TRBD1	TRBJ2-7	TGTGCCAGCAGCTTAGCGAGATCTCCCGGACAGGGCCCCAAGGGCGAGCAGTACTTC	CASSLARSPGQGPKGEQYF
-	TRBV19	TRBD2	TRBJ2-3	TGTGCCAGTAGTAGTCGTTTTAGCGGGGGCGGGGATACGCAGTATTTT	CASSSRFSGGGDTQYF
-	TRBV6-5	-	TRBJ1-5	TGTGCCAGCAGTGCGACAGGCAATCAGCCCCAGCATTTT	CASSATGNQPQHF
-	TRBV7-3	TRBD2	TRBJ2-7	TGTGCCAGCAGCTTTACCGGGACTAGCAGCGAGCAGTACTTC	CASSFTGTSSEQYF